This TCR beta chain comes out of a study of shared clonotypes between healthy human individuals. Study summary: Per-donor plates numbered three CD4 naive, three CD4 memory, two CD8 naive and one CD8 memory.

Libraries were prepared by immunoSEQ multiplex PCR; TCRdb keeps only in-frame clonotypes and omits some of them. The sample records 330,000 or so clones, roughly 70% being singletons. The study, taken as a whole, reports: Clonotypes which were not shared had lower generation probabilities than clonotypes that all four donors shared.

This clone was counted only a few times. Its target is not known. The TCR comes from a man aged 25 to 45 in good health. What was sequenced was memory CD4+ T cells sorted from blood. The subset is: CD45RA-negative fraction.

CDR3 nucleotide sequence: TGTGCCAGCAGCCCAACCCTTGTGGGCTACGAGCAGTACTTC. Protein: CASSPTLVGYEQYF. This rearrangement joins TRBV14 to TRBJ2-7; D is ambiguous. CDR3 length equals 14 residues. With 4 bases removed from V and 3 bases from J, the gap between germline ends came to 13 bases. CDR1 and CDR2 (germline): SGHDN, FVKESK.